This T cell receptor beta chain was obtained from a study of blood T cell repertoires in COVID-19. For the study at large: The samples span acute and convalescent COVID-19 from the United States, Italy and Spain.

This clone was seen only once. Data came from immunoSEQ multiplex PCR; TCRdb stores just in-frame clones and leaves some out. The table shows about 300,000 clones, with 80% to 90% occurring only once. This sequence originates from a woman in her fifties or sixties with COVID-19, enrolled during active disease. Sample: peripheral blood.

The CDR3 sequence: CASSPTYGDSPLHF. CDR3 coding DNA: TGTGCCAGCAGTCCTACTTACGGGGATTCACCCCTCCACTTT. J is TRBJ1-6 and V is TRBV6-5; D unresolved. V was shortened by 5 bases and J by 8 bases, with 13 bases between the two germline ends. The CDR3 has 14 residues. The V gene's germline CDR1 is MNHEY and CDR2 SVGAGI.